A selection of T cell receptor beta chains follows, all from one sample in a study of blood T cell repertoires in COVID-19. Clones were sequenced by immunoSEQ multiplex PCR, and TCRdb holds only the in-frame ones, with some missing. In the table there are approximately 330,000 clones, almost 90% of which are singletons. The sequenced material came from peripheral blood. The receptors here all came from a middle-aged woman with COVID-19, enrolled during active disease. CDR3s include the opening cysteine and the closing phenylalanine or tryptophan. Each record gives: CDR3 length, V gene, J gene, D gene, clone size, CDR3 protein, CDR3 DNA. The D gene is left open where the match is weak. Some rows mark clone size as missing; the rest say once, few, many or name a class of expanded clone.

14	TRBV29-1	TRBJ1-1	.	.	CSVEDPHKNTEAFF	TGCAGCGTTGAAGACCCCCACAAGAACACTGAAGCTTTCTTT
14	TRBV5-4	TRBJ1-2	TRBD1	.	CASSSGTGNYGYTF	TGTGCCAGCAGCTCCGGGACAGGCAACTATGGCTACACCTTC
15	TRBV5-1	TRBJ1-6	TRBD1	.	CASSLGDRVNSPLHF	TGCGCCAGCAGCTTGGGGGACAGGGTTAATTCACCCCTCCACTTT
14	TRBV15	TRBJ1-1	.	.	CATSRVSGGTEAFF	TGTGCCACCAGCAGAGTCTCGGGGGGCACTGAAGCTTTCTTT
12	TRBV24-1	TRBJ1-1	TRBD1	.	CATIQGVTEAFF	TGTGCCACCATCCAGGGGGTCACTGAAGCTTTCTTT
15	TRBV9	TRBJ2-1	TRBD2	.	CASSALAGSYNEQFF	TGTGCCAGCAGCGCCCTAGCGGGGTCCTACAATGAGCAGTTCTTC
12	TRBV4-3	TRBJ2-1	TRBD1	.	CASSHGDRAPFF	TGCGCCAGCAGCCATGGGGACAGGGCTCCGTTCTTC
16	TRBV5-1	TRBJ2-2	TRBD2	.	CASSLVQAGYTGELFF	TGCGCCAGCAGCTTGGTCCAAGCGGGGTACACCGGGGAGCTGTTTTTT
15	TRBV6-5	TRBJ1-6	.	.	CASWIRVGENSPLHF	TGTGCCAGTTGGATAAGAGTAGGGGAAAATTCACCCCTCCACTTT
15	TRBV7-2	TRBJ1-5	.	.	CASSTRGGNQQPQHF	TGTGCCAGCAGCACTAGGGGCGGGAATCAGCAGCCCCAGCATTTT
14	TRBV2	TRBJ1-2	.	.	CASSEDRAISGYTF	TGTGCCAGCAGTGAAGACAGGGCGATCTCTGGCTACACCTTC
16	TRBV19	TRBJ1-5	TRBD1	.	CASSIRGTVTDQPQHF	TGTGCCAGTAGTATACGAGGGACAGTCACAGATCAGCCCCAGCATTTT
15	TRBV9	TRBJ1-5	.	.	CASSVGGNSNQPQHF	TGTGCCAGCAGCGTGGGGGGGAATAGCAATCAGCCCCAGCATTTT
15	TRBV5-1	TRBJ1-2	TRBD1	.	CASSPHVTGGPEDTF	TGCGCCAGCAGCCCCCACGTCACAGGGGGTCCTGAGGACACCTTC
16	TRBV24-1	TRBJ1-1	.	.	CATSDPSRGGGTEAFF	TGTGCCACCAGTGATCCATCTCGCGGGGGAGGGACTGAAGCTTTCTTT
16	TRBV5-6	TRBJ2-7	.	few	CASSLFETARLDEQYF	TGTGCCAGCAGCTTGTTCGAGACAGCCAGGCTCGACGAGCAGTACTTC
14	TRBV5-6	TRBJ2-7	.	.	CASSLVSISWEQYF	TGTGCCAGCAGCTTGGTAAGCATTTCGTGGGAGCAGTACTTC
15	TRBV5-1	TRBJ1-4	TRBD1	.	CASSSQGQGYEKLFF	TGCGCCAGCAGCTCCCAGGGACAGGGATACGAAAAACTGTTTTTT
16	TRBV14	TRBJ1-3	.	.	CASSQDLGDSGNTIYF	TGTGCCAGCAGCCAAGATCTGGGCGATTCTGGAAACACCATATATTTT
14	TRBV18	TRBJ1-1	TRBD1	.	CASSPGTGETEAFF	TGTGCCAGCTCACCCGGGACAGGGGAGACTGAAGCTTTCTTT
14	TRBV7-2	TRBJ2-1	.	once	CASSNAVWYNEQFF	TGTGCCAGCAGCAACGCGGTTTGGTACAATGAGCAGTTCTTC
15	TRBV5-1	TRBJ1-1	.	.	CASSLEPGGVSEAFF	TGCGCCAGCAGCTTGGAGCCCGGGGGGGTGAGTGAAGCTTTCTTT
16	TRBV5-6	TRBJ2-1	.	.	CASSSLGAGLSDEQFF	TGTGCCAGCAGCTCGCTGGGGGCAGGGCTTAGCGATGAGCAGTTCTTC
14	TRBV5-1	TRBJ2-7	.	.	CASSPRGASYEQYF	TGCGCCAGCAGCCCCAGGGGGGCCTCCTACGAGCAGTACTTC
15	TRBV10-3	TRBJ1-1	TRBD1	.	CAITPTGIKDTEAFF	TGTGCCATCACGCCGACAGGGATTAAGGACACTGAAGCTTTCTTT
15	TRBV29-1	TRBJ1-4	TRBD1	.	CSVEDPGTGGEKLFF	TGCAGCGTTGAAGACCCCGGGACAGGGGGAGAAAAACTGTTTTTT
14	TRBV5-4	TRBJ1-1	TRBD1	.	CASSSKSGGTEAFF	TGTGCCAGCAGCTCAAAATCAGGGGGCACTGAAGCTTTCTTT
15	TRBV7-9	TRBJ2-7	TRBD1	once	CASSSLGTGTYEQYF	TGTGCCAGCAGCTCTCTTGGGACAGGGACCTACGAGCAGTACTTC
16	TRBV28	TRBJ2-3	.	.	CASSLAGTHFTDTQYF	TGTGCCAGCAGTTTGGCCGGGACACACTTCACAGATACGCAGTATTTT
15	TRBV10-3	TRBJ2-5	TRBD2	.	CAISESRGSQETQYF	TGTGCCATCAGTGAGTCGCGGGGGAGCCAAGAGACCCAGTACTTC
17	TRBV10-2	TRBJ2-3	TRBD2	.	CASSELAGRGGTDTQYF	TGCGCCAGCAGTGAACTAGCGGGTAGGGGCGGCACAGATACGCAGTATTTT
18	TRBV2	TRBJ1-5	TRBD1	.	CASRGYSRQGRSRQPQHF	TGTGCCAGCAGGGGTTATAGCAGACAGGGAAGGTCGCGACAGCCCCAGCATTTT
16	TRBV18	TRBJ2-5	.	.	CASSPNAPQYQETQYF	TGTGCCAGCTCACCAAACGCTCCTCAGTACCAAGAGACCCAGTACTTC
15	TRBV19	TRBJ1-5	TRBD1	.	CASSMDRIGYQPQHF	TGTGCCAGTAGTATGGACAGGATCGGGTATCAGCCCCAGCATTTT
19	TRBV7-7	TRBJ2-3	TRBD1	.	CASSRGTGTILGSSDTQYF	TGTGCTAGCAGCCGGGGGACAGGGACCATACTGGGGTCGTCGGATACGCAGTATTTT
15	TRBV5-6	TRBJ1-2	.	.	CASSLFGGTRDGYTF	TGTGCCAGCAGCTTGTTTGGGGGGACCAGGGATGGCTACACCTTC
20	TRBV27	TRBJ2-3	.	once	CASSLSGLGQRTSSTDTQYF	TGTGCCAGCAGTTTATCGGGGCTTGGGCAACGTACCTCTAGCACAGATACGCAGTATTTT
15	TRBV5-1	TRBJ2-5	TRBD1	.	CASKVTGGYQETQYF	TGCGCCAGCAAAGTAACAGGGGGGTACCAAGAGACCCAGTACTTC
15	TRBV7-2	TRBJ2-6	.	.	CASSPGRAGANVLTF	TGTGCCAGCAGCCCAGGCAGGGCTGGGGCCAACGTCCTGACTTTC
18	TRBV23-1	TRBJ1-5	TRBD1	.	CASSQSNRTGHSNQPQHF	TGCGCCAGCAGTCAATCCAACAGGACAGGGCATAGCAATCAGCCCCAGCATTTT
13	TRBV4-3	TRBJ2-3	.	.	CASSQDSVDTQYF	TGCGCCAGCAGCCAAGATTCAGTAGATACGCAGTATTTT
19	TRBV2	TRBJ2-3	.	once	CASTPGQGISGGATDTQYF	TGTGCCAGCACCCCGGGACAGGGGATTAGCGGGGGGGCGACAGATACGCAGTATTTT
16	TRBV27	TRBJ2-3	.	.	CASSPLFPTSTDTQYF	TGTGCCAGCAGTCCACTATTCCCAACCAGCACAGATACGCAGTATTTT
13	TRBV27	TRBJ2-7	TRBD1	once	CASSPNTGVGPYF	TGTGCCAGCAGTCCTAACACAGGGGTTGGTCCGTACTTC
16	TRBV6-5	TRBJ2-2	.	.	CASSYADSFSRGELFF	TGTGCCAGCAGTTACGCCGACTCGTTTTCGAGGGGGGAGCTGTTTTTT
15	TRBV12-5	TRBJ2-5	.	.	CASGLVQGNQETQYF	TGTGCTAGTGGTTTGGTCCAGGGGAACCAAGAGACCCAGTACTTC
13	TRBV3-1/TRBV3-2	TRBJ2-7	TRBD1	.	CASSQGQGGEQYF	TGTGCCAGCAGCCAAGGACAGGGTGGCGAGCAGTACTTC
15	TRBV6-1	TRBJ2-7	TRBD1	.	CASSEARGTGVEQYF	TGTGCCAGCAGTGAAGCAAGGGGGACAGGGGTCGAGCAGTACTTC
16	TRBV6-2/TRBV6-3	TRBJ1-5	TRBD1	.	CASSLRPGTENQPQHF	TGTGCCAGCAGTCTACGACCCGGGACAGAAAATCAGCCCCAGCATTTT
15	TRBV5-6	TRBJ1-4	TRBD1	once	CASSGGDSANEKLFF	TGTGCCAGCAGCGGCGGGGACAGTGCTAATGAAAAACTGTTTTTT
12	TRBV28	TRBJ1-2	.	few	CASSSVNYGYTF	TGTGCCAGCAGTTCCGTTAACTATGGCTACACCTTC